This TCR beta chain was recorded in a study of neurological immune-mediated disorders. Study-level results: Among expanded clones, no CDR3 amino acid sequences were shared across subjects, a pattern suggesting private repertoires in all groups.

In the case of this clonotype: Its specificity is unknown.

As healthy controls, volunteers from a blood bank in Maryland, USA, were used. PBMCs stored at -80 C, 2 million in total, were the source of the unsorted libraries. The team produced cDNA through 5'RACE using 10-nucleotide random UMIs. TCRdb reprocessed the 5' RACE reads with MiXCR, giving one entry per CDR3 protein. The sample holds 45,000 to 50,000 distinct CDR3 sequences; around 25% are singletons and the top ten take 20% to 30%. The source of this sequence is a woman in her 70s in good health. Input material: PBMCs.

The DNA of the CDR3 is TGCGCCAGCAGCCCGGATTCGACAGGGGGCGGGAATCAGCCCCAGCATTTT. Its translation is CASSPDSTGGGNQPQHF. The rearrangement links TRBV5-1 to TRBJ1-5, with 10 bases that match TRBD1. J gave up 4 bases and V 4 bases, and 11 bases lay outside the gene matches. Germline CDR1 is SGHRS and CDR2 is YFSETQ. The CDR3 extends over 17 amino acids. Combining the CDR3 with reference TRBV5-1 and TRBJ1-5 gives the whole variable domain KAGVTQTPRYLIKTRGQQVTLSCSPISGHRSVSWYQQTPGQGLQFLFEYFSETQRNKGNFPGRFSGRQFSNSRSEMNVSTLELGDSALYLCASSPDSTGGGNQPQHFGDGTRLSIL.